The 12 T cell receptor beta chains below all came from one sample that was sequenced in a study of CD8 T cells in ankylosing spondylitis. TCRdb re-analysed the 5' RACE reads in MiXCR, keeping a single row per CDR3 protein. The profile covers fewer than 200,000 distinct CDR3 sequences, with 9.8% appearing a single time and around 15% taken by the ten largest. Sequenced: blood, either unsorted or a sorted T cell fraction (not recorded which). These receptors were collected from a female donor with ankylosing spondylitis or in good health (not recorded which).

The J gene is TRBJ2-1, the V gene TRBV6-5; 11 bases are a match to TRBD2. Germline CDR1 and CDR2: MNHEY and SVGAGI. This CDR3 region has 18 residues. Losses at the gene ends were 0 bases for V and 4 bases for J; bases not matched to a gene: 8. In nucleotides, the CDR3 is TGTGCCAGCAGTTACTCGTCCGCTAGCGGGAGGACATACAATGAGCAGTTCTTC. Translating it yields CASSYSSASGRTYNEQFF.

This clonotype has more than one count but fewer than ten. The chain has TRBV28 and TRBJ2-3; 7 bases agree with TRBD1. The junction had 5 bases not matched to a gene; V was cut back by 5 bases and J by 0 bases. Per germline, CDR1 MDHEN and CDR2 SYDVKM. The CDR3 has 15 amino acids. The CDR3, as DNA: TGTGCCAGCAGTCACCGACAGGGCAGCACAGATACGCAGTATTTT. This sequence encodes CASSHRQGSTDTQYF.

In its sample, this clonotype was seen a few times. The chain joins TRBV6-2 or TRBV6-3 to TRBJ1-1, with D hard to call. With 5 bases removed from V and 2 bases from J, the gap between germline ends came to 15 bases. CDR1 and CDR2 from the germline V gene are MNHEY and SVGEGT. The CDR3 consists of 15 residues. CDR3 loop: CASSTYRRGNTEAFF. CDR3 DNA: TGTGCCAGCAGTACCTATCGGCGGGGTAACACTGAAGCTTTCTTT.

The chain combines TRBV7-8 with TRBJ2-1, with D tentatively TRBD1 or TRBD2 (5 bases each). Germline V CDR1 and CDR2: SGHVS, FQNEAQ. Trimming removed 6 bases from V and 7 bases from J, with 25 bases in between. This CDR3 is built from 17 residues. CDR3: CASSLAQGRMVGNEQFF. The CDR3 DNA reads TGTGCCAGCAGTCTTGCTCAGGGACGGATGGTCGGGAATGAGCAGTTCTTC.

A few counts support this clonotype. CDR3 loop: CASSLWGPGDPVSYEQYF. The DNA for the CDR3 is TGTGCCAGCAGCTTATGGGGGCCCGGGGACCCGGTCTCCTACGAGCAGTACTTC. The chain employs TRBV11-2 and TRBJ2-7; possibly TRBD1 for D (6 bases). V lost 2 bases and J lost 0, with 20 bases in between. The germline CDR1 and CDR2 sequences are SGHAT and FQNNGV. CDR3 length: 18 residues.

This rearrangement joins TRBV6-2 or TRBV6-3 to TRBJ1-2; D unresolved. Trimming removed 2 bases from V and 4 bases from J, with 5 bases in between. There are 12 residues in the CDR3. Germline V CDR1 and CDR2: MNHEY, SVGEGT. The CDR3 protein is CASSYGGYGYTF. The CDR3 bases are TGTGCCAGCAGTTACGGCGGCTATGGCTACACCTTC.

This clonotype appeared a few times. A junction boundary mismatches the germline segment, possibly from a read error. CDR3 coding DNA: TGTGCCAGCAGTCGCTCCCAAACAGGGAGGACTGAAGCTTTTTTT. This translates into CASSRSQTGRTEAFF. The V gene is TRBV7-9, the J gene TRBJ1-1, with D maybe TRBD1 (6 bases). Germline CDR1 SEHNR, CDR2 FQNEAQ (reference sequence). The CDR3 spans 15 residues.

The V gene is TRBV9, the J gene TRBJ2-1, with 9 nucleotides matching TRBD1. CDR1 SGDLS and CDR2 YYNGEE come from the germline V gene. The J segment lost 1 base and the V segment lost 0 bases, leaving 2 bases of the junction unmatched. The CDR3 extends over 16 amino acids. CDR3 amino acids: CASSVETGGSYNEQFF. DNA for the CDR3: TGTGCCAGCAGCGTAGAGACAGGGGGGTCCTACAATGAGCAGTTCTTC.

This clonotype has only a few counts. CDR3 amino acids: CASSQKLAGANTGELFF. CDR3 DNA: TGTGCCAGCAGCCAAAAACTAGCGGGAGCGAACACCGGGGAGCTGTTTTTT. The V call is TRBV14, the J call TRBJ2-2; TRBD2 matches at 11 bases. Germline V gene lookup returns CDR1 SGHDN and CDR2 FVKESK. V lost 2 bases, J lost 0 bases, and 2 bases stayed unmatched. The CDR3 spans 17 residues.

This clonotype has a handful of counts. This chain joins TRBV20-1 and TRBJ2-3; D remains ambiguous. Germline V gene sequence: CDR1 DFQATT, CDR2 SNEGSKA (reference sequence). There are 12 residues in the CDR3. V lost 4 bases and J 5 bases, leaving 10 bases between the germline ends. The chain's CDR3 is CSAIGLGDTQYF. The CDR3 DNA reads as TGCAGTGCTATAGGGTTGGGAGATACGCAGTATTTT.

This clonotype has a count of ten or more. J is TRBJ2-5 and V is TRBV24-1; 8 positions agree with TRBD2. CDR3 size: 13 residues. The V gene end was trimmed by 7 bases and the J gene end by 5 bases; junction bases not matched to a gene: 5. Germline-derived CDR1 and CDR2 are KGHDR and SFDVKD. The CDR3 nucleotides are TGTGCCACCAGCGTCGGGAGGGGGGAGACCCAGTACTTC. Translation gives CATSVGRGETQYF.

This clonotype was recorded many times. J is TRBJ2-1 and V is TRBV28; no reliable D call. CDR3 length: 11 residues. V was cut by 2 bases and J by 10 bases, with 6 bases left in between. Germline CDR1 reads MDHEN; CDR2 reads SYDVKM. The DNA of the CDR3 is TGTGCCAGCAGTTTAGTAGTGGAGCAGTTCTTC. Translation gives CASSLVVEQFF. Full variable domain (outside the CDR3, taken from reference TRBV28 and TRBJ2-1): DVKVTQSSRYLVKRTGEKVFLECVQDMDHENMFWYRQDPGLGLRLIYFSYDVKMKEKGDIPEGYSVSREKKERFSLILESASTNQTSMYLCASSLVVEQFFGPGTRLTVL.